The 19 T cell receptor beta chains reported below all come from one sample, sequenced in a study of blood T cell repertoires in COVID-19. Data came from immunoSEQ multiplex PCR; TCRdb stores just in-frame clones and leaves some out. The sample lists a few hundred thousand clones; 80% to 85% were seen once. What was sequenced was PBMCs or T cells enriched from blood (not recorded which). The receptors shown here come from a woman in her 50s who had recovered from COVID-19.

The gene calls are TRBV7-8 and TRBJ1-2; TRBD1 is a possible D gene (5 bases). Germline V gene sequence: CDR1 SGHVS, CDR2 FQNEAQ. The V end was cut by 2 bases, the J end by 0 bases, with 7 bases between. The CDR3 totals 14 residues. The CDR3 spells CASSLRGSNYGYTF. Here the CDR3 DNA reads TGTGCCAGCAGCTTAAGGGGTTCTAACTATGGCTACACCTTC.

This clone has just a few counts. The chain links TRBV24-1 to TRBJ2-1, with D perhaps matching TRBD2 (5 bases). V was trimmed by 3 bases and J by 3 bases, leaving 11 bases between them. Germline V gene sequence: CDR1 KGHDR, CDR2 SFDVKD. The CDR3 has 15 residues. This CDR3 is CATSDSSGNYNEQFF. The CDR3 coding sequence is TGTGCCACCAGTGATAGCTCGGGAAACTACAATGAGCAGTTCTTC.

Worth noting for this clone: Other DNA sequences of this sample code for an identical CDR3. V gene TRBV2 combines with J gene TRBJ1-2; D is possibly TRBD1 (5 bases). Per germline, CDR1 SNHLY and CDR2 FYNNEI. The germline V and J ends were trimmed by 4 bases and 0 bases, with 6 bases remaining between them. CDR3 size: 13 residues. The CDR3 DNA reads as TGTGCCAGCAGTGTAGGGGCTAACTATGGCTACACCTTC. It encodes CASSVGANYGYTF.

This clone was counted a single time. The genes are TRBV30 and TRBJ1-2; D is possibly TRBD1 (6 bases). The CDR3 is made up of 13 amino acids. The germline V gene encodes CDR1 GTSNPN and CDR2 SVGIG (reference sequence). Trimming took 0 bases from V and 5 from J, leaving 10 bases between them. CDR3 amino acids: CAWSVLQGYGYTF. The CDR3 DNA reads TGTGCCTGGAGTGTACTACAGGGTTATGGCTACACCTTC.

V usage is TRBV28 and J usage is TRBJ1-1; 7 nucleotides line up with TRBD1. Germline V CDR1 and CDR2: MDHEN, SYDVKM. Trimming at V came to 6 bases and at J to 6 bases, leaving 7 bases not matched to a gene. The CDR3 is made up of 13 amino acids. The chain's CDR3 is CASRFTGDPEAFF. DNA of the CDR3: TGTGCCAGCAGGTTCACAGGGGATCCTGAAGCTTTCTTT.

The chain employs TRBV6-1 and TRBJ1-2, with TRBD1 identical over 9 bases. Germline assignment: CDR1 MNHNS and CDR2 SASEGT. This CDR3 is 15 amino acids long. The ends lost 0 bases at V and 8 bases at J; junction bases unmatched: 7. CDR3 nucleotides: TGTGCCAGCAGTGAAGCGTGGGGGACAGGGATGGGCTACACCTTC. Its protein product is CASSEAWGTGMGYTF.

The V and J genes are TRBV30 and TRBJ1-2; weak D call: TRBD1 (5 bases). Trimming removed 1 base from V and 4 bases from J, with 10 bases in between. CDR1 GTSNPN and CDR2 SVGIG come from the germline V gene (reference sequence). The CDR3 has 13 residues. CDR3 DNA sequence: TGTGCCTGGAGTGCCCAGGGCCCCTATGGCTACACCTTC. Translated, it gives CAWSAQGPYGYTF.

The chain is built from TRBV4-2 and TRBJ1-2, with D perhaps TRBD1 (6 bases). From germline, CDR1 is LGHNA and CDR2 YNFKEQ. V was clipped by 0 bases and J by 13 bases, with 15 bases between them. The CDR3 consists of 13 residues. The CDR3 DNA follows: TGTGCCAGCAGCCAAGATACAGGACAGACTTGCACCTTC. Its protein product is CASSQDTGQTCTF.

The chain combines TRBV3-1 (or the pseudogene TRBV3-2) with TRBJ1-1; TRBD1 agrees at 7 bases. The germline V gene encodes CDR1 LGHDT and CDR2 YNNKEL (reference sequence). After removal of 4 bases from V and 10 bases from J, the junction contained 6 bases not matched to a gene. The CDR3 sequence is 12 residues long. In nucleotides, the CDR3 is TGTGCCAGCAGCCCCTCTGCAGGGGGAGCTTTCTTT. Encoded protein: CASSPSAGGAFF.

J is TRBJ1-5 and V is TRBV5-1; D not certain. The V end was cut by 4 bases, the J end by 0 bases, with 11 bases between. Germline V gene sequence: CDR1 SGHRS, CDR2 YFSETQ. The CDR3 consists of 15 residues. CDR3 region: CASSPDGVSNQPQHF. DNA of the CDR3: TGCGCCAGCAGCCCCGACGGGGTTAGCAATCAGCCCCAGCATTTT. Filled out from reference TRBV5-1 and TRBJ1-5, the complete variable domain reads KAGVTQTPRYLIKTRGQQVTLSCSPISGHRSVSWYQQTPGQGLQFLFEYFSETQRNKGNFPGRFSGRQFSNSRSEMNVSTLELGDSALYLCASSPDGVSNQPQHFGDGTRLSIL.

The genes are TRBV19 and TRBJ2-1; 8 nucleotides align to TRBD2. This CDR3 has 16 residues. V was clipped by 3 bases and J by 8 bases; unmatched bases: 12. Germline CDR1 is LNHDA and CDR2 is SQIVND (reference sequence). In DNA form, the CDR3 reads TGTGCCAGTAGTATCTCGGGGGGGCGCTTGGGCCATGAGCAGTTCTTC. It specifies CASSISGGRLGHEQFF.

The V gene is TRBV5-6, the J gene TRBJ1-2; tentatively, D is TRBD1 (5 bases). Germline V gives CDR1 SGHDT, CDR2 YYEEEE. The CDR3 is made up of 15 amino acids. V lost 0 bases and J 8 bases, leaving 17 bases between the germline ends. Here the CDR3 DNA reads TGTGCCAGCAGCTTGGGTTCGTCCCAGGGATTCGGCTACACCTTC. This codes for CASSLGSSQGFGYTF.

CDR3 bases: TGTGCCAGCAGCTTAGCACCCTTGACAGCCTCCGGTGGCTACACCTTC. Translating it yields CASSLAPLTASGGYTF. The V and J genes are TRBV7-9 and TRBJ1-2, with a tentative D call TRBD1 (5 bases). Germline-derived CDR1 and CDR2 are SEHNR and FQNEAQ (reference sequence). This CDR3 has 16 amino acids. Between the trimmed V and J ends, which lost 0 bases and 7 bases, there was a span of 18 bases.

The chain is built from TRBV6-2 or TRBV6-3 and TRBJ1-5; D not certain. The germline gives CDR1 MNHEY, CDR2 SVGEGT. Deletions cut 2 bases from V and 3 bases from J, with 20 bases between. This CDR3 region has 18 residues. CDR3 sequence reads: CASSYAQSSRKNNQPQHF. The DNA of the CDR3 is TGTGCCAGCAGTTACGCCCAATCCAGCAGGAAAAACAATCAGCCCCAGCATTTT.

This sequence joins TRBV7-2 and TRBJ2-2; TRBD2 matches at 13 bases. The ends lost 3 bases at V and 8 bases at J; junction bases unmatched: 3. Germline V gives CDR1 SGHTA, CDR2 FQGNSA. The CDR3 loop spans 15 amino acids. This chain's CDR3 is CASSFGTSGKGELFF. CDR3 sequence (DNA): TGTGCCAGCAGCTTTGGGACTAGCGGGAAGGGGGAGCTGTTTTTT.

This sequence joins TRBV5-6 and TRBJ1-3, with TRBD1 matching 7 bases. There are 14 residues in the CDR3. V shed 7 bases, J shed 0 bases, and the junction held 4 bases outside the gene matches. The germline gives CDR1 SGHDT, CDR2 YYEEEE. The CDR3: CASWDSGSGNTIYF. The CDR3 DNA follows: TGTGCCAGCTGGGACAGTGGCTCTGGAAACACCATATATTTT.

This clone showed up just once. The chain employs TRBV7-9 and TRBJ2-5; 12 bases line up with TRBD2. Germline CDR1 is SEHNR and CDR2 is FQNEAQ (reference sequence). The CDR3 length is 18 residues. V shed 5 bases, J shed 3 bases, and the junction held 13 bases outside the gene matches. The CDR3 loop reads CASSRRLAGVREKETQYF. As DNA, the CDR3 is TGTGCCAGCAGCCGGAGACTAGCGGGAGTCCGAGAAAAAGAGACCCAGTACTTC.

This clone was recorded once. The genes are TRBV29-1 and TRBJ2-1; tentatively, D is TRBD1 (6 bases). Germline CDR1 is SQVTM and CDR2 is ANQGSEA. This CDR3 is 11 amino acids long. The V end was cut by 7 bases, the J end by 12 bases, with 16 bases between. CDR3 sequence reads: CSAPSGGGQFF. CDR3 coding DNA: TGCAGCGCACCCTCTGGGGGCGGGCAGTTCTTC.

The CDR3 DNA reads TGTGCCAGCAGTCCCTGGGGGGTCAGCTCCTACGAGCAGTACTTC. The encoded protein is CASSPWGVSSYEQYF. The rearrangement links TRBV6-5 to TRBJ2-7, with D possibly TRBD2 on 6 matching bases. Germline V gene data show CDR1 as MNHEY and CDR2 as SVGAGI. V gave up 5 bases and J gave up 0 bases, with 14 bases separating them. The CDR3 covers 15 residues.